This record concerns one TCR beta chain sequence. The data were taken from a study of CD8 T cells in Susac syndrome. Whole-study context: At blood draw, Susac syndrome patients were therapy-naive, on corticosteroids, or on intravenous immunoglobulin alone.

Random hexamers were used to reverse transcribe an amount of about 0.45 to 1 ug RNA. TCRdb re-analysed the immunoSEQ multiplex PCR reads in MiXCR, keeping a single row per CDR3 protein. The sample has under 150,000 distinct CDR3 sequences; over 90% are singletons. Trimming took 1 base from V and 3 from J, leaving 13 bases between them. Germline-derived CDR1 and CDR2 are SEHNR and FQNEAQ (reference sequence). The CDR3 has 16 residues. The V gene is TRBV7-9, the J gene TRBJ2-1, with TRBD1 as a possible D gene (5 bases). Sequencing was carried out using CD4+ T cells from PBMCs. The TCR comes from a human donor with Susac syndrome. The chain's CDR3 is CASSLDAGRYYNEQFF. The CDR3 region has the DNA TGTGCCAGCAGCTTAGACGCAGGGCGATACTACAATGAGCAGTTCTTC.